This T cell receptor (beta chain) was sequenced in a study of T cell clones after liver transplantation (dated by TCRdb to about 2019). About the investigation overall: Samples were obtained from ITN030ST, a randomized trial in which withdrawal of immunosuppression was attempted within 2 years of liver transplantation. Donor-reactive T cell clones were identified by TCRbeta sequencing after a pre-transplant mixed lymphocyte reaction and then tracked in post-transplant blood. Third party-reactive TCRbeta sequences were also identified from pre-transplant MLRs to serve as an antigen-independent comparator for donor-reactive sequences. Three of the eight recipients were HCV-positive; the others were transplanted for non-autoimmune, non-viral indications. Subjects received no induction therapy and standard immunosuppression until randomization at 12-24 months post-transplant. Tolerance was defined as complete immunosuppression withdrawal for at least one year with no rise in liver enzymes beyond twice the upper limit of normal. Blood samples were collected pre-transplant, then pre-randomization ahead of withdrawal, and finally post-randomization once withdrawal had either been completed or failed. Of the 8 liver transplant recipients making up the studied cohort, 3 were classified as tolerant and 5 as non-tolerant. Overall study results and their limits: In a couple of subjects, low numbers of available donor cells limited the measurable donor-reactive repertoire. In most of the 8 subjects, circulating donor-reactive CD4 TCRbeta sequences decreased significantly after transplant, regardless of tolerance or HCV status. Without allograft tissue specimens, donor-reactive T cells may have migrated into the graft rather than being deleted. The conclusions were preliminary, being limited by small, heterogeneous patient numbers and by non-standardized post-transplant time points. After accounting for repertoire turnover, donor-reactive detection was significantly reduced in 7 of 8 subjects for CD4 and 8 of 8 for CD8. Donor-reactive sequences decreased more than third party-reactive sequences, which suggests partial antigen-specific deletion that was not related to withdrawal success.

This clone was picked up a small number of times. It has no known antigen specificity. No much larger clonotype is one base removed from it; base qualities were not supplied. Frozen genomic DNA underwent high-throughput TCRbeta CDR3 sequencing by immunoSEQ, including PCR amplification, mapping, bias correction and internal controls. The paper's processing steps were these. Productive rearrangements were kept, and unique TCRbeta sequences were defined by CDR3 nucleotide sequence plus V and J gene. For a sequence to be called donor-reactive, it needed a frequency of at least 0.01% and at least 5-fold expansion in CFSE-low cells compared with unstimulated pre-transplant cells. Per-subject minimum frequency thresholds, based on the lowest-template unstimulated sample, ensured at least 90% detection power. Jensen-Shannon divergence between the top 1000 TCRbeta sequences post-transplant and pre-transplant was used to measure repertoire turnover. Changes in detection of donor-reactive sequences were assessed with two-sided Fisher's exact tests. TCRdb took over this immuneACCESS table, retaining in-frame rearrangements with V and J assigned. Such tables are incomplete; in checked studies, under half of the missing clones stem from an unresolved V gene, and the remainder is unexplained. V, J and clone size reflect that table, while D and trimming were determined from the DNA. Within this sample are tens of thousands of clones, with 71% of them counted one time only. Of the sample, around 16% is held by the ten largest clones.

The time point label of this sample denotes: pre-transplant. Unstimulated PBMCs, after thawing, were stained for CD3, CD4 and CD8 and then FACS-sorted into CD3+CD4+ and CD3+CD8+ populations. Randomization to immunosuppression withdrawal applied to every one of the 8 studied subjects. The Qiagen DNeasy Blood and Tissue Kit was used for genomic DNA isolation. Relative to germline, V is missing 5 bases and J is missing 3 bases, with 13 bases of the junction outside any gene match. The germline V gene yields SGHDT for CDR1 and YYEEEE for CDR2. The CDR3 sequence holds 16 residues, the cysteine and phenylalanine included. Only the CDR3 DNA stays, 48 bases, in frame from base 1.

The specimen was CD4+ T cells from blood, collected before liver transplant. This chain is built from TRBV5-6 and TRBJ2-7, with 8 bases matching TRBD2. The sequence derives from a human donor who received a liver transplant. The CDR3 has the sequence CASSLTPGGTNYEQYF. The nucleotide sequence reads as follows: TGTGCCAGCAGTCTAACCCCGGGGGGGACAAACTACGAGCAGTACTTC.